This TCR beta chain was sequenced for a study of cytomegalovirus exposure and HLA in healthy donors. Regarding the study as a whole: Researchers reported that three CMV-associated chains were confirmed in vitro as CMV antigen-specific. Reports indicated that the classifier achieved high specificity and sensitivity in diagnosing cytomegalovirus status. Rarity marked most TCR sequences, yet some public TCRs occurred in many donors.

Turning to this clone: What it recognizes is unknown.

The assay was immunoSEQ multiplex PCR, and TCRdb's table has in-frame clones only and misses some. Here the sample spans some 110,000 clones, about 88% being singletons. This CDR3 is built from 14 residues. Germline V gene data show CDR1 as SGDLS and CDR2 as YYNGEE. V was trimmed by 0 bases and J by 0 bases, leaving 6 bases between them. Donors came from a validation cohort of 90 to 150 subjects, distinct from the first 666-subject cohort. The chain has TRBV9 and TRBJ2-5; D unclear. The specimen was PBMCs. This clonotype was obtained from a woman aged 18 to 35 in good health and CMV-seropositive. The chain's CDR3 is CASSVGRDQETQYF. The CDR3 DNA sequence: TGTGCCAGCAGCGTAGGTCGGGACCAAGAGACCCAGTACTTC.